This T cell receptor (beta chain) was recorded in a study of T cells expressing NK-cell markers. Overall study results and limits: Roughly 1.0-8% of CD8+ T cells in about 6 donors belonged to dominant NKG2C+ clonotypes. Where several donors were concerned, these clonotypes also led the CD3+CD56-NKG2C+ fraction. Clarity on HCMV specificity was lacking for the expanded NKG2C+ T cell clones.

About this clonotype: Its target is not known.

CDR3 length equals 11 residues. The germline gives CDR1 ENHRY, CDR2 SYGVKD. For TCR beta, cDNA was produced by 5'RACE template switching with UMIs. TCRdb re-called the 5' RACE reads and gives one entry per CDR3 protein, without DNA. The listing contains under 200,000 distinct CDR3 sequences. The sequence derives from a woman between 18 and 70 years old in good health. This rearrangement joins TRBV10-3 to TRBJ2-7. Sequencing was performed on blood T cells: a sorted CD56 or NKG2C T cell subset, CD4+ or CD8+ T cells, or bulk PBMC T cells (not recorded which). CDR3 region: CAISDAYEQYF.